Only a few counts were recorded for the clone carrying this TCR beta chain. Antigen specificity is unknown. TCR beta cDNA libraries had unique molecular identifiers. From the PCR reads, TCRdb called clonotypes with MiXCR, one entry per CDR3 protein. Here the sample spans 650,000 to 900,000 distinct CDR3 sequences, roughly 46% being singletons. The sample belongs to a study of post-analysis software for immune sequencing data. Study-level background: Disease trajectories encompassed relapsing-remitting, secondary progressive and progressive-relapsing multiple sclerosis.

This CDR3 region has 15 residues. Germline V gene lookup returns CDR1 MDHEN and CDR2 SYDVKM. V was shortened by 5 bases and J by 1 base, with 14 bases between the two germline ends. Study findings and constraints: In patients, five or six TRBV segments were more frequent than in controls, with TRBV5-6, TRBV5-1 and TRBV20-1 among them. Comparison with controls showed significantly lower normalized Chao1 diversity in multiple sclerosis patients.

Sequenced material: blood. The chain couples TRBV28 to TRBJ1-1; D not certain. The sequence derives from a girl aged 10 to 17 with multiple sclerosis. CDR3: CASSPHIGANTEAFF. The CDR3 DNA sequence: TGTGCCAGCAGTCCCCATATAGGAGCGAACACTGAAGCTTTCTTT.